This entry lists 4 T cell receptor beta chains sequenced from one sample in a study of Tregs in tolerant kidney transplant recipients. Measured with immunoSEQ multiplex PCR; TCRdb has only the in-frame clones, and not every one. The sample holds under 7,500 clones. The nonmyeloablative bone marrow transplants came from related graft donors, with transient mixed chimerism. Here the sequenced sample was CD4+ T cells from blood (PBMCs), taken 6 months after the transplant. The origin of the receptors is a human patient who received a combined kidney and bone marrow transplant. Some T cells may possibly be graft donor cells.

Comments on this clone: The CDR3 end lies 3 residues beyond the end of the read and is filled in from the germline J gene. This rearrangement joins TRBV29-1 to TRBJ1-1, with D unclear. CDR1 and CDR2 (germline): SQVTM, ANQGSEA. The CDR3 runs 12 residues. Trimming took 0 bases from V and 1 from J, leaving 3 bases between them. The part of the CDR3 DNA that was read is TGCAGCGTTGAAGACTGGAACACTGAA. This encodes CSVEDWNTE. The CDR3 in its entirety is CSVEDWNTEAFF.

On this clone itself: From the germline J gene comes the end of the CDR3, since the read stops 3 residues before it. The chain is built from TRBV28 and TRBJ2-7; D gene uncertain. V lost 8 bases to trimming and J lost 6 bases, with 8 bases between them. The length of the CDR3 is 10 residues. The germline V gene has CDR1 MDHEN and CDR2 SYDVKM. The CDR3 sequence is CASGYSEQYF. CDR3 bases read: TGTGCCAGCGGTTACTCCGAG.

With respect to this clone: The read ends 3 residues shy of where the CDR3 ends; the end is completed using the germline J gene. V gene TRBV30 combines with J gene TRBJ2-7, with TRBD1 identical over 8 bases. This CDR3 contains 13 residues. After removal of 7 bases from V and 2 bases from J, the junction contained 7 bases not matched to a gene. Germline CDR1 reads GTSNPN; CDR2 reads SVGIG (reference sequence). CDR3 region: CAFRQGKTYEQYF. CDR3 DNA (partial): TGTGCCTTCCGACAGGGGAAGACCTACGAG.

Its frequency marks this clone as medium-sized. The sequenced CDR3 bases are TGTGCCAGCAGCTTAGGACTAAACACCGGGGAG. Its translation: CASSLGLNTGE. The entire CDR3 is CASSLGLNTGELFF. The gene calls are TRBV7-3 and TRBJ2-2; a weak D match, TRBD2 (6 bases). The sequence runs out 3 residues before the end of the CDR3; the remainder is reconstructed from the germline J gene. The V gene's germline CDR1 is SGHTA and CDR2 FQGTGA. This CDR3 spans 14 amino acids. V lost 2 bases and J 2 bases, leaving 6 bases between the germline ends.